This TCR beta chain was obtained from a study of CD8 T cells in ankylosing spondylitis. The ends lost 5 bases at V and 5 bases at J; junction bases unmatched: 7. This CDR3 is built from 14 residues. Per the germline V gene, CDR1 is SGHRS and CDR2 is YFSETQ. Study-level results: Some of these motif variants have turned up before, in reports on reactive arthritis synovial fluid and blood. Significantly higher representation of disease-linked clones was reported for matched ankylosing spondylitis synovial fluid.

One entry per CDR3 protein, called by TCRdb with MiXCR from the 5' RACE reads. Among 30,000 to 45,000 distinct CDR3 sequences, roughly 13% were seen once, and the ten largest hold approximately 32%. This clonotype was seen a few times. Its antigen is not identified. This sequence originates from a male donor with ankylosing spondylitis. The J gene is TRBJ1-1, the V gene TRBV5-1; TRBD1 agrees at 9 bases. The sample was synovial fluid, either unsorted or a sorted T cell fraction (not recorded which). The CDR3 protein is CASRSQGALTEAFF. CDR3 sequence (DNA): TGCGCCAGCAGATCACAGGGGGCGTTGACTGAAGCTTTCTTT.